This T cell receptor beta chain was found in a study of cytomegalovirus exposure and HLA in healthy donors (dated by TCRdb to 2017 to 2019). Notes on the research overall: According to an earlier analysis of around 600 of the donors, about 190 million T cells yielded 90 million to 140 million unique TCR beta sequences and about 300 Gb of sequence data. About 280 gigabases of sequencing data and around 90 million unique TCR sequences made up an early release that covered some 640 HLA-typed donors. The genetic ancestry cluster associated with self-reported Caucasian donors included over 65% of the 300 to 450 genotyped donors. The aim of the study was to test whether cataloging public T cell receptors could identify signatures of past pathogen exposure. The T cell repertoires of around 670 subjects were profiled by immunosequencing and related to cytomegalovirus serostatus. Besides the first cohort of around 670 subjects, a separate validation cohort made up of 120 different subjects was used. To predict cytomegalovirus infection status, the study combined high-throughput TCR immunosequencing, statistical association of individual TCRs with disease status, and machine learning. A later analysis re-analyzed previously published TCR beta repertoires from roughly 630 donors and added high-resolution HLA genotyping to study TCR occurrence patterns. Rather than using new phenotypic data, the later analysis identified candidate immune exposures from TCR beta sequences and from how often those sequences occurred across donors. An earlier analysis of about 620 of the donors applied high-throughput TCR beta sequencing to assess whether each TCR beta V gene segment acted as functional or pseudogenic. Donor age, sex, ethnicity and CMV serostatus were collected together with the repertoire data. A later genetic analysis took genome-wide SNP genotypes for about three fifths of the 666 donors and used that subset as a discovery cohort. All discovery cohort repertoires had been generated using a single sequencing platform. HLA typing covered class I and class II loci at four-digit resolution. Typing coverage differed by locus: A, B, C, DRB1 and DQB1 were typed in roughly 629-630 donors, DQA1 in 522, DPA1 in approximately 610, and DPB1 in approximately 450. Roughly five DR-DQ haplotypes were handled as single units for association and clustering, since linkage in the cohort was strong. Among over 350 genotyped donors of the cohort, an average of 235,054 unique TCR beta nucleotide sequences were sequenced per donor, 15% to 20% of them non-productive. Results the study describes overall, beyond this receptor: According to the authors, the approach could potentially be generalized to other disease states and immunological phenotypes. The study listed approximately 160 TCR beta chains as associated with cytomegalovirus. Most TCR sequences were seen in very few donors, while some public TCRs were found in many individuals. CMV serostatus was the only immune exposure information available for the cohort. The classifier was reported to diagnose cytomegalovirus status with high specificity and sensitivity in both the original cohort and the validation cohort. In a later analysis, some 17,000 TCR beta sequences were associated with specific HLA alleles at a false discovery rate of 0.05. Linkage disequilibrium might explain the correlated functional status among segregating V segments, but an unknown experimental factor could not be excluded. In a later analysis, the rate of TCR association differed among HLA loci, with DRB1 alleles having the most associated TCRs and HLA-C alleles having the fewest. Several of the top co-occurrence clusters appeared to be linked to parvovirus B19, influenza, CMV and Epstein-Barr virus, according to a later analysis. An earlier analysis of 587 of the donors showed that most TCR beta V segments appeared in productive rearrangements either about 90% or about 30% of the time, which broadly matched IMGT annotations. Only TCR beta chains were sequenced in this cohort, and the absence of alpha or paired-chain data limited detectable features. A later analysis found that HLA-associated TCR beta chains were more clonally expanded and had lower generation probabilities than equally common non-associated chains. When HLA alleles, especially DR and DQ, strongly co-occurred, TCR associations were difficult to assign to individual alleles. A cluster of highly shared sequence variants was judged likely to be a technical artifact of the sequencing pipeline. According to a later genetic analysis, donors in an Asian-associated ancestry cluster had fewer N-insertions in productive TCRs than the approximately 630-donor mean. A later analysis found that most CMV-associated TCR beta chains appeared HLA-restricted, with HLA associations seemingly driven largely by CMV exposure. Because some donors lacked HLA typing at each locus, the association tests relied only on the typed subset. Sequencing depth was assumed to be roughly uniform across donors in the presence/absence analyses, though that assumption may not hold. Three of the identified cytomegalovirus-associated TCR beta chains were confirmed in vitro to be specific for cytomegalovirus antigens. A further reported finding was that TCR beta sequences accurately predicted the HLA-A and HLA-B alleles for most subjects in the first cohort. Some IMGT-functional V segments, including TRBV6-2 and TRBV6-3, could not be told apart with the 87-base-pair reads, so those segments were excluded. An association between a missense DCLRE1C variant and V-gene and J-gene trimming of TCR beta chains was found in a later genetic analysis and replicated in an independent cohort. Because counts were too low, 15 to 20 rarely observed V segments, including chromosome 9 orphons, were excluded from the earlier analysis of around 640 of the donors.

The library was prepared using the immunoSEQ multiplex PCR assay. For the multiplex PCR, a mixture combining 60 forward primers for TCR Vbeta segments and 13 reverse primers for TCR Jbeta segments was used. A multiplex PCR assay on genomic DNA amplified the CDR3 region of rearranged TCR beta genes. Amplified TCR beta libraries were sequenced as 87-base-pair reads on the Illumina HiSeq System. On the study's bioinformatics: A later analysis counted about 80 million unique TCR beta chains across the 600 to 850 repertoires, and some 11 million of these chains were shared by at least two donors. To remove PCR and sequencing errors, raw reads were error-corrected and collapsed into unique sequences using a nearest-neighbor algorithm that merged closely related sequences. To assign V, D and J gene segments, CDR3 sequences were aligned to IMGT reference sequences. Each retained sequence needed at least a six-nucleotide match to both a V gene segment and a J gene segment. A rearrangement was called productive if the CDR3 had no stop codons and remained in frame with V and J, and every other rearrangement was called non-productive. CDR3 was defined by IMGT convention, running from the second conserved V-encoded cysteine to the conserved J-encoded phenylalanine. The earlier analysis of around 640 of the donors excluded sequences that lacked an unambiguous match to a single V gene segment. An earlier analysis of approximately 590 of the donors classified V segments as functional when productive rearrangements were above 56.7% and as segregating when the standard deviation between donors was above 5%. A statistical classification framework was developed to diagnose cytomegalovirus status using the catalog of TCR beta chain sequences. In a later analysis, TCR nucleotide sequences were compared against IMGT/GENE-DB human TR gene sequences so that V and J genes could be assigned. A later analysis assigned CDR3 sequences and most-parsimonious VDJ recombination scenarios with the TCRdist pipeline. In a later analysis, each TCR beta chain was defined by its CDR3 amino acid sequence together with its V-gene family, and reads without a unique V-gene family were excluded. As a way to deal with suspected cross-contamination and a sequencing artifact, a later analysis dropped nearly 600 nucleotide sequences that were highly shared and had low generation probability. In a later analysis, a clonal expansion index was calculated for each public chain from normalized within-repertoire ranks of inferred template counts. In a later analysis, generation probabilities were computed using a VDJ recombination model fitted to out-of-frame rearrangements, and the results were checked against IGoR. A later analysis scored TCR-TCR, TCR-HLA and TCR-CMV co-occurrence with hypergeometric tests, applying a repertoire-size bias correction to TCR pairs. To estimate false discovery rates, a later analysis permuted the HLA or CMV assignments 20 times. A later analysis grouped co-occurring TCRs with DBSCAN, adding TCRdist sequence similarity when clustering within HLA-allele-positive subsets. Repertoires with fewer than 30,000 or more than 120,000 public chains were left out of co-occurrence clustering, as were five repertoires with anomalous nucleotide sharing. What TCRdb holds here is the immuneACCESS table cut down to in-frame rearrangements. Part of the clones is not present; checked against another copy, under half of the missing clones reflect an unresolved V gene, and the others are unexplained. V and J calls plus clone size are reproduced from that table; the DNA served to infer D and trimming. The sample table on file contains about 120,000 clones. The ten largest clones represent about 4% of the sample.

The cohort consisted of some 670 healthy bone marrow donors. At the time of sampling, all cohort members were nominally healthy, though unrecorded immune exposures were likely present. The donor tested CMV seronegative, placing the donor among the 300 to 450 seronegative members of the cohort. Every donor gave a peripheral blood sample, and the peripheral blood mononuclear cells from that sample were used for TCR beta sequencing. The Qiagen DNeasy Blood Extraction Kit was used to extract genomic DNA from the blood cell samples. As for this clone: The antigen it binds to is not known.

Including cysteine and phenylalanine, the CDR3 has 19 amino acids. The retained sequence is limited to the CDR3, 57 bases, with the frame set at the first base. The origin of this receptor is a young man in good health and CMV-seronegative. The V and J genes are TRBV21-1 and TRBJ1-2; TRBD1, the D gene given by the table, was not confirmed from the DNA. TRBV21-1 is described as a pseudogene. The sequenced sample was PBMCs. The CDR3 corresponds to CASSKRQGETLPKGDGYTF. The DNA is as follows: TGTGCCAGCAGCAAGAGACAGGGGGAGACTTTACCGAAAGGGGATGGCTACACCTTC.